This TCR delta chain was recovered during a study of γδ T cells in repeated Plasmodium falciparum infection. For the study at large: Donors were malaria-exposed Malian children or age- and gender-matched Australian children. Donors had four controlled P. falciparum NF54 infections over roughly 590 days. Points from the study as a whole: Malian children's Vdelta2-negative repertoires appeared more expanded and less diverse than Australians'. Waves of new clonotype selection appeared after repeated controlled infections in Vdelta2-negative, largely Vdelta1+, gammadelta T cells.

Flow sorting of PBMC yielded separate Vgamma9/Vdelta2+ and Vdelta2-negative gammadelta T cell populations for bulk repertoire analysis. TCRdb re-processed the multiplex PCR reads using CATT. Here the sample spans about 51,000 delta-chain clones, 1.9% being singletons. About this clone: Its target is unknown. TCRdb's entry gives the protein of a much larger clone, which mismatches this DNA's translation at residue 12, likely from a read error; the protein reported here is translated from the DNA.

Germline CDR1 TSWWSYY, CDR2 QGS. Trimming cost V 3 bases and J 0 bases; bases outside gene matches: 30. The CDR3 runs 25 residues. This clonotype originated in a pool of human donors (malaria-infected and uninfected, not separated). The sample taken for sequencing was gamma-delta T cells from blood. The rearrangement joins TRDV1 to TRDJ1, with 11 bases lining up with TRDD3. Since TCRdb gives no J gene, matching the DNA to germline was used here to assign it. The CDR3: CALGEKIPTGRYSWGIRRNTDKLIF. DNA for the CDR3: TGTGCTCTTGGGGAGAAAATCCCTACGGGACGTTACTCTTGGGGGATACGCCGTAACACCGATAAACTCATCTTT.